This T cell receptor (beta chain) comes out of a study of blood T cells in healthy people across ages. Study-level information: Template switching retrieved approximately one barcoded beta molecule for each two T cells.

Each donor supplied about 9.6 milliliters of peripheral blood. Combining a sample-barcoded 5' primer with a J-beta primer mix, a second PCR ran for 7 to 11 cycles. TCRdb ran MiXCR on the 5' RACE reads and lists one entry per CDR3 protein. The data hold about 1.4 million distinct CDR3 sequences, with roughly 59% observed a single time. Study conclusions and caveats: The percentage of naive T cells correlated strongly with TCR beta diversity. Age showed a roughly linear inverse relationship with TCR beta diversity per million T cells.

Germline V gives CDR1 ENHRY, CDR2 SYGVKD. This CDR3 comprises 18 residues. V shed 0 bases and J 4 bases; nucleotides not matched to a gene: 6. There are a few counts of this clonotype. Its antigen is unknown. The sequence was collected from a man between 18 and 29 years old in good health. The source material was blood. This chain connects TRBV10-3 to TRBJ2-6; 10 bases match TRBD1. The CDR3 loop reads CAISESGQGTFGANVLTF. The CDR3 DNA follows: TGTGCCATCAGTGAGTCGGGACAGGGGACCTTCGGGGCCAACGTCCTGACTTTC.